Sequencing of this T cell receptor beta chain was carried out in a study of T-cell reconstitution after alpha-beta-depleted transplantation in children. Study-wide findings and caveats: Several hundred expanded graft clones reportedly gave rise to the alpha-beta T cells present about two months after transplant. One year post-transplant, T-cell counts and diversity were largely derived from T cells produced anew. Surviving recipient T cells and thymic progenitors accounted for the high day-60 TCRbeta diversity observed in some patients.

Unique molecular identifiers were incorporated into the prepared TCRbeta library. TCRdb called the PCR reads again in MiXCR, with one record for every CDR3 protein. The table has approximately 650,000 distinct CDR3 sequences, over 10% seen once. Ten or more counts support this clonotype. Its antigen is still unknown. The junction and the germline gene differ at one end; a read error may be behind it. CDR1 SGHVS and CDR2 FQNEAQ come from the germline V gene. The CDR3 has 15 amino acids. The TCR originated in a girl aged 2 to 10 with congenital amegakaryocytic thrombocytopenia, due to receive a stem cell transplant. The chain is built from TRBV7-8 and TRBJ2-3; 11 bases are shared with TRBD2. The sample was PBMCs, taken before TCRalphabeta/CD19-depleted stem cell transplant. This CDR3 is CASSVAGGSTDTQYF. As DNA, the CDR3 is TGTGCCAGCAGCGTAGCGGGAGGGAGCACAGATACGCAGTATTTT.